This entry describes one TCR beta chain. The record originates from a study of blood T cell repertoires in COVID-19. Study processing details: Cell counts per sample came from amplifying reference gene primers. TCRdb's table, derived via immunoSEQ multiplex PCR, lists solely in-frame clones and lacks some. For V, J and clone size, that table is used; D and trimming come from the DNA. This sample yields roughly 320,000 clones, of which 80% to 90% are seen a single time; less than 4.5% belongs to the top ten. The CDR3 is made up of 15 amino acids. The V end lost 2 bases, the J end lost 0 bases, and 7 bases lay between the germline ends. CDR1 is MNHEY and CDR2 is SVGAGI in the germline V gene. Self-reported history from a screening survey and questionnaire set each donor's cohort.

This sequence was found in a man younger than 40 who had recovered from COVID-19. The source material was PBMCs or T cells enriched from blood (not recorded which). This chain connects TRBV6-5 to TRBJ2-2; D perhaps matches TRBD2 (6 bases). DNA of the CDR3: TGTGCCAGCAGTTACGGGACTGCGAACACCGGGGAGCTGTTTTTT. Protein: CASSYGTANTGELFF.